Included here is one T cell receptor beta chain sequence, with context. Amplified TCR beta CDR3 regions derived from RNA transcripts. A set of HTBI primers served as the primers for a first-round RT-PCR of the TCR CDR3. TCRdb passed the multiplex PCR reads through MiXCR, listing each CDR3 protein once. The table lists about 710,000 distinct CDR3 sequences, 15% to 20% of them singletons. This sample is part of a study of T cells in Graves' hyperthyroidism and ophthalmopathy. CDR1 is KGHSH and CDR2 is LQKENI in the germline V gene. This CDR3 contains 15 residues. Unmatched junction bases numbered 8, after V lost 3 bases and J lost 7 bases.

The TCR comes from a man between 18 and 35 years old with Graves' hyperthyroidism. Sequencing input: blood. This chain joins TRBV18 and TRBJ2-2; 7 bases agree with TRBD2. The CDR3 nucleotides read TGTGCCAGCTCACCCGAGGCGGGAGAAAGCGGGGAGCTGTTTTTT. This translates into CASSPEAGESGELFF.